Below, 24 T cell receptor beta chains from the same sample are listed, as sequenced in a study of siplizumab effects on memory and regulatory T cells. The assay was immunoSEQ multiplex PCR, and TCRdb's table has in-frame clones only and misses some. The sample contains around 100,000 clones, 90% to 95% of which appear only once. Sequencing input: non-Treg CD4+ T cells sorted from blood. These receptors were taken from a human donor in good health.

The chain couples TRBV5-1 to TRBJ1-2; D might be TRBD1 (6 bases). The V and J ends lost 3 bases and 0 bases respectively, with 6 bases between them. Germline V gene lookup returns CDR1 SGHRS and CDR2 YFSETQ. This CDR3 contains 13 residues. In DNA, the CDR3 is TGCGCCAGCAGCTGGGACACTAACTATGGCTACACCTTC. It translates to CASSWDTNYGYTF.

The chain employs TRBV9 and TRBJ2-7; 8 nucleotides line up with TRBD2. The CDR3 covers 15 residues. Germline V gives CDR1 SGDLS, CDR2 YYNGEE. V lost 0 bases, J lost 3 bases, and 5 bases stayed unmatched. CDR3 region: CASSVAVTSVYEQYF. In nucleotides, the CDR3 is TGTGCCAGCAGCGTAGCTGTGACTAGCGTCTACGAGCAGTACTTC.

The chain is built from TRBV9 and TRBJ2-1; D ambiguous. Germline CDR1 and CDR2: SGDLS and YYNGEE. V was trimmed by 4 bases and J by 10 bases, leaving 21 bases between them. The CDR3 has 15 residues. CDR3 sequence (DNA): TGTGCCAGCAGCCCCCGACCCCCGGCAGCGAGGGAGCAGTTCTTC. As protein: CASSPRPPAAREQFF.

The chain's CDR3 is CASSTPGTGNEKLFF. The CDR3 DNA is TGCGCCAGCAGCACCCCCGGGACAGGAAATGAAAAACTGTTTTTT. The chain couples TRBV5-1 to TRBJ1-4; 8 bases are a match to TRBD1. The germline gives CDR1 SGHRS, CDR2 YFSETQ. The CDR3 is 15 amino acids. Germline trimming cut 4 bases from V and 5 bases from J; bases unmatched to any gene: 7.

The chain links TRBV5-4 to TRBJ2-7; TRBD2 aligns across 16 bases. This CDR3 comprises 15 residues. The V and J ends lost 1 base and 7 bases, in that order; junction bases with no gene match: 2. Germline V gives CDR1 SGHNT, CDR2 YYREEE (reference sequence). CDR3 in amino acids: CASSLMGLAGGEQYF. CDR3 DNA: TGTGCCAGCAGCTTGATGGGACTAGCGGGAGGGGAGCAGTACTTC.

V usage is TRBV2 and J usage is TRBJ1-3, with D unresolved. Germline assignment: CDR1 SNHLY and CDR2 FYNNEI. This CDR3 has 16 amino acids. Trimming pared 5 bases from V and 0 bases from J, leaving 14 bases between. DNA of the CDR3: TGTGCCAGCAGTACTGATGGACCCCACTCTGGAAACACCATATATTTT. Translating gives CASSTDGPHSGNTIYF.

This chain uses TRBV11-2 with TRBJ2-2, with D unclear. Trimming removed 1 base from V and 5 bases from J, with 8 bases in between. This CDR3 spans 14 amino acids. Germline V CDR1 and CDR2: SGHAT, FQNNGV. CDR3 sequence (DNA): TGTGCCAGCAGCTTAGGGGGAAAAACCGGGGAGCTGTTTTTT. Protein: CASSLGGKTGELFF.

The rearrangement links TRBV7-9 to TRBJ2-7; D not certain. The V gene lost 6 bases and the J gene lost 1 base, with 10 bases spanning the gap. Germline CDR1 is SEHNR and CDR2 is FQNEAQ (reference sequence). CDR3 length: 13 amino acids. The CDR3 loop reads CASRRTDSYEQYF. CDR3 coding DNA: TGTGCCAGCAGGAGGACGGATTCCTACGAGCAGTACTTC. Full variable domain (outside the CDR3, taken from reference TRBV7-9 and TRBJ2-7): DTGVSQNPRHKITKRGQNVTFRCDPISEHNRLYWYRQTLGQGPEFLTYFQNEAQLEKSRLLSDRFSAERPKGSFSTLEIQRTEQGDSAMYLCASRRTDSYEQYFGPGTRLTVT.

The chain is built from TRBV7-3 and TRBJ1-1; D is ambiguous. Germline CDR1 and CDR2: SGHTA and FQGTGA. The CDR3 extends over 15 amino acids. With 1 base removed from V and 5 bases from J, the gap between germline ends came to 14 bases. CDR3 coding DNA: TGTGCCAGCAGCTTAAATGGGCGCGAAGGGACTGAAGCTTTCTTT. This gives the protein CASSLNGREGTEAFF.

In this sample, this clone turned up once. The chain is built from TRBV27 and TRBJ1-1; 7 bases line up with TRBD1. Germline-derived CDR1 and CDR2 are MNHEY and SMNVEV (reference sequence). The CDR3 is 14 amino acids. V lost 6 bases to trimming and J lost 0 bases; unmatched junction nucleotides: 4. CDR3 nucleotides: TGTGCCAGCAGAAAACAGGGGTTGAACACTGAAGCTTTCTTT. Its protein product is CASRKQGLNTEAFF.

V and J are TRBV16 and TRBJ2-5; no definite D call. The V end was cut by 0 bases, the J end by 4 bases, with 6 bases between. CDR1 is KGHSY, CDR2 FQNENV, per germline. The length of the CDR3 is 13 residues. CDR3 region: CASSQSRSETQYF. DNA for the CDR3: TGTGCCAGCAGCCAATCGAGGTCAGAGACCCAGTACTTC. The full variable domain, with the rest looked up from reference TRBV16 and TRBJ2-5, is GEEVAQTPKHLVRGEGQKAKLYCAPIKGHSYVFWYQQVLKNEFKFLISFQNENVFDETGMPKERFSAKCLPNSPCSLEIQATKLEDSAVYFCASSQSRSETQYFGPGTRLLVL.

The rearrangement uses TRBV11-2 and TRBJ2-7; D remains ambiguous. Germline lookup yields CDR1 SGHAT and CDR2 FQNNGV. V lost 0 bases and J lost 6, with 6 bases in between. This CDR3 contains 12 residues. The CDR3 is CASSLEVGEQYF. In DNA, the CDR3 is TGTGCCAGCAGCTTAGAGGTCGGCGAGCAGTACTTC.

The CDR3 sequence: CASSIRGPGNTIYF. CDR3 nucleotide sequence: TGTGCCAGTAGTATAAGGGGCCCTGGAAACACCATATATTTT. The gene calls are TRBV19 and TRBJ1-3; D perhaps matches TRBD1 (5 bases). Germline assignment: CDR1 LNHDA and CDR2 SQIVND (reference sequence). The CDR3 extends over 14 amino acids. V was clipped by 2 bases and J by 2 bases, with 7 bases between them.

The gene calls are TRBV2 and TRBJ2-7, with D unresolved. There are 13 residues in the CDR3. V lost 7 bases and J 2 bases, leaving 12 bases between the germline ends. Germline CDR1 SNHLY, CDR2 FYNNEI. The chain's CDR3 is CASKLDGAYEQYF. The CDR3 DNA reads TGTGCCAGCAAGCTGGACGGAGCCTACGAGCAGTACTTC.

This sequence joins TRBV12-5 and TRBJ1-2; TRBD1 aligns across 7 bases. The ends lost 3 bases at V and 0 bases at J; junction bases unmatched: 10. This CDR3 has 17 residues. The germline gives CDR1 LGHNT, CDR2 FRNRAP. The CDR3, as DNA: TGTGCTAGTGGTTTTAACCTTGACAGGGAGGCTAACTATGGCTACACCTTC. This gives the protein CASGFNLDREANYGYTF.

The CDR3 nucleotides read TGTGCCAGCTCACCACAGAAGAACACTGAAGCTTTCTTT. Encoded protein: CASSPQKNTEAFF. The chain joins TRBV18 to TRBJ1-1; the D is unclear. Germline CDR1 is KGHSH and CDR2 is LQKENI. The length of the CDR3 is 13 residues. V dropped 1 base and J dropped 1 base, with 4 bases sitting between them.

CDR3 bases: TGTGCCAGCAGTTCACTAATCGACCCGACGAACACCGGGGAGCTGTTTTTT. It codes for CASSSLIDPTNTGELFF. The rearrangement links TRBV28 to TRBJ2-2; D is unclear. The germline CDR1 and CDR2 sequences are MDHEN and SYDVKM. The ends were cut back, 4 bases at V and 0 bases at J, with 15 bases in the middle. The CDR3 contains 17 residues.

V usage is TRBV27 and J usage is TRBJ2-5, with 11 nucleotides matching TRBD2. Trimming took 5 bases from V and 2 from J; bases not matched to a gene: 7. The CDR3 is 16 residues long. Per germline, CDR1 MNHEY and CDR2 SMNVEV (reference sequence). This CDR3 reads CASSPPGLAEQETQYF. Written as DNA, the CDR3 is TGTGCCAGCAGTCCCCCGGGACTAGCGGAACAAGAGACCCAGTACTTC.

This chain connects TRBV27 to TRBJ2-1; 10 nucleotides align to TRBD1. CDR1 MNHEY and CDR2 SMNVEV come from the germline V gene (reference sequence). V was clipped by 6 bases and J by 4 bases; unmatched bases: 9. The CDR3 covers 16 residues. The DNA for the CDR3 is TGTGCCAGCAGCCCACCGGGACAGGGGCGATACAATGAGCAGTTCTTC. It codes for CASSPPGQGRYNEQFF.

This chain uses TRBV7-9 with TRBJ2-7; D not resolved. CDR1 is SEHNR and CDR2 is FQNEAQ in the germline V gene (reference sequence). Trimming left V 1 base short and J 2 bases short, with 3 bases between. CDR3 length: 12 amino acids. The CDR3 here is CASSLDTYEQYF. CDR3 in DNA: TGTGCCAGCAGCTTAGACACCTACGAGCAGTACTTC. Based on the CDR3 plus reference TRBV7-9 and TRBJ2-7, the full variable domain is DTGVSQNPRHKITKRGQNVTFRCDPISEHNRLYWYRQTLGQGPEFLTYFQNEAQLEKSRLLSDRFSAERPKGSFSTLEIQRTEQGDSAMYLCASSLDTYEQYFGPGTRLTVT.

The rearrangement uses TRBV7-2 and TRBJ2-1, with 9 bases lining up with TRBD2. V was clipped by 5 bases and J by 2 bases; unmatched bases: 4. Germline V gives CDR1 SGHTA, CDR2 FQGNSA. The CDR3 extends over 15 amino acids. DNA for the CDR3: TGTGCCAGCAGCAAGACTAGCGGAGCCTACAATGAGCAGTTCTTC. Amino acid sequence: CASSKTSGAYNEQFF.

The CDR3 loop reads CASSPSAGGLYEQYF. In DNA, the CDR3 is TGTGCCAGCAGCCCTTCAGCGGGAGGGCTCTACGAGCAGTACTTC. The chain joins TRBV7-9 to TRBJ2-7, with 10 nucleotides matching TRBD2. Looked up from germline, CDR1 is SEHNR and CDR2 is FQNEAQ (reference sequence). This CDR3 has 15 residues. With 5 bases clipped from V and 3 bases from J, the junction kept 7 bases outside the gene matches. The entire variable domain, with the rest obtained from reference TRBV7-9 and TRBJ2-7, is as follows: DTGVSQNPRHKITKRGQNVTFRCDPISEHNRLYWYRQTLGQGPEFLTYFQNEAQLEKSRLLSDRFSAERPKGSFSTLEIQRTEQGDSAMYLCASSPSAGGLYEQYFGPGTRLTVT.

The genes are TRBV6-1 and TRBJ1-4, with 8 positions matching TRBD1. Germline CDR1 reads MNHNS; CDR2 reads SASEGT. The CDR3 has 14 amino acids. Trimming took 5 bases from V and 7 from J; bases not matched to a gene: 6. The CDR3 loop is CASSWTGIIEKLFF. CDR3 nucleotide sequence: TGTGCCAGCAGTTGGACAGGGATTATTGAAAAACTGTTTTTT.

The V call is TRBV2, the J call TRBJ1-4; a possible D gene is TRBD1 (6 bases). This CDR3 has 14 amino acids. Trimming cost V 8 bases and J 7 bases, with 17 bases left between them. Germline V gene data show CDR1 as SNHLY and CDR2 as FYNNEI. This CDR3 is CASGRGADGEKLFF. CDR3 DNA: TGTGCCAGCGGAAGGGGGGCTGATGGTGAAAAACTGTTTTTT.